The rows below give T cell receptor beta chains drawn from one sample of a study of cytomegalovirus exposure and HLA in healthy donors. Assay: immunoSEQ multiplex PCR; the TCRdb copy retains only in-frame clones and omits some. The table has 100,000 to 130,000 clones, 82% seen once. Specimen: PBMCs. These receptors all stem from a man aged 30 to 39 in good health and CMV-seropositive. The CDR3 runs from the conserved cysteine through the conserved F or W. Fields, in order: clone size, V gene, J gene, CDR3 length, D gene, CDR3 DNA, CDR3 protein. D genes are given only for firm matches. Some rows have no size entry. The others give once, few or many, or a class for an expanded clone.

abundance: NA; v_gene: TRBV11-2; j_gene: TRBJ1-6; len: 16; d_gene: TRBD1; CDR3nt: TGTGCCAGCAGCTTAGCCGGGGGGACAGGGAATTCACCCCTCCACTTT; CDR3aa: CASSLAGGTGNSPLHF
abundance: NA; v_gene: TRBV30; j_gene: TRBJ1-1; len: 14; d_gene: NA; CDR3nt: TGTGCCTCCGGGGGTTCGTCGGGGAACACTGAAGCTTTCTTT; CDR3aa: CASGGSSGNTEAFF
abundance: few; v_gene: TRBV6-5; j_gene: TRBJ1-2; len: 15; d_gene: TRBD1; CDR3nt: TGTGCCAGCAGTTACCGGGACAGAGCTAACTATGGCTACACCTTC; CDR3aa: CASSYRDRANYGYTF
abundance: NA; v_gene: TRBV7-2; j_gene: TRBJ2-3; len: 12; d_gene: NA; CDR3nt: TGTGCCAGCAGCCTGACAGGGAGGACGCAGTATTTT; CDR3aa: CASSLTGRTQYF
abundance: NA; v_gene: TRBV10-1; j_gene: TRBJ1-4; len: 15; d_gene: NA; CDR3nt: TGCGCCAGCAGTGAGGGACATTCCAATAATGAAAAACTGTTTTTT; CDR3aa: CASSEGHSNNEKLFF
abundance: NA; v_gene: TRBV5-8; j_gene: TRBJ2-1; len: 17; d_gene: TRBD2; CDR3nt: TGTGCCAGCAGCTATACTAGCGGGGGAGGAAGCTACAATGAGCAGTTCTTC; CDR3aa: CASSYTSGGGSYNEQFF
abundance: once; v_gene: TRBV5-5; j_gene: TRBJ1-1; len: 14; d_gene: NA; CDR3nt: TGTGCCAGCAGCTGGGAGGCTTTGAACACTGAAGCTTTCTTT; CDR3aa: CASSWEALNTEAFF
abundance: few; v_gene: TRBV2; j_gene: TRBJ2-2; len: 16; d_gene: NA; CDR3nt: TGTGCCAGCTATACAGGTCCCCCCGGAGGGACCGGGGAGCTGTTTTTT; CDR3aa: CASYTGPPGGTGELFF
abundance: once; v_gene: TRBV5-1; j_gene: TRBJ2-7; len: 14; d_gene: NA; CDR3nt: TGCGCCAGCAGCTTGGGTGGGGCGAGGTACGAGCAGTACTTC; CDR3aa: CASSLGGARYEQYF
abundance: NA; v_gene: TRBV11-1; j_gene: TRBJ1-6; len: 15; d_gene: NA; CDR3nt: TGTGCCAGCACCTCTTCGGACTCAGGAGGATCACCCCTCCACTTT; CDR3aa: CASTSSDSGGSPLHF
abundance: medium-sized; v_gene: TRBV25-1; j_gene: TRBJ1-2; len: 12; d_gene: NA; CDR3nt: TGTGCCAGCACCGAGGGCAGCTATGGCTACACCTTC; CDR3aa: CASTEGSYGYTF
abundance: NA; v_gene: TRBV9; j_gene: TRBJ1-5; len: 14; d_gene: TRBD1; CDR3nt: TGTGCCAGCAGCGCCAGGGGGTGGGGTCAGCCCCAGCATTTT; CDR3aa: CASSARGWGQPQHF
abundance: NA; v_gene: TRBV19; j_gene: TRBJ2-1; len: 15; d_gene: TRBD1; CDR3nt: TGTGCCAGTAGTACCCGACAGGGGAGCTACAATGAGCAGTTCTTC; CDR3aa: CASSTRQGSYNEQFF
abundance: NA; v_gene: TRBV7-6; j_gene: TRBJ2-5; len: 16; d_gene: TRBD1; CDR3nt: TGTGCCAGCAGCTTAGGGGGACAGGGAGGGAGCGAGACCCAGTACTTC; CDR3aa: CASSLGGQGGSETQYF
abundance: NA; v_gene: TRBV29-1; j_gene: TRBJ1-2; len: 13; d_gene: NA; CDR3nt: TGCAGCGTTGAAGACGGACATAACTATGGCTACACCTTC; CDR3aa: CSVEDGHNYGYTF
abundance: NA; v_gene: TRBV6-1; j_gene: TRBJ1-6; len: 16; d_gene: NA; CDR3nt: TGTGCCAGCAGTGCCTACCCAGGGATGGGTAATTCACCCCTCCACTTT; CDR3aa: CASSAYPGMGNSPLHF
abundance: few; v_gene: TRBV7-9; j_gene: TRBJ1-2; len: 15; d_gene: TRBD1; CDR3nt: TGTGCCAGCAGTCTCGGGACAGGGGGATCGTATGGCTACACCTTC; CDR3aa: CASSLGTGGSYGYTF
abundance: NA; v_gene: TRBV30; j_gene: TRBJ1-5; len: 14; d_gene: NA; CDR3nt: TGTGCCTGGAGCTCGGGTCCCATCCTCTACGGCCAGCATTTT; CDR3aa: CAWSSGPILYGQHF
abundance: NA; v_gene: TRBV6-5; j_gene: TRBJ2-1; len: 16; d_gene: TRBD2; CDR3nt: TGTGCCAGCAGTTCCGCGACTAGCGGGGAGTACAATGAGCAGTTCTTC; CDR3aa: CASSSATSGEYNEQFF
abundance: NA; v_gene: TRBV19; j_gene: TRBJ2-2; len: 15; d_gene: TRBD1; CDR3nt: TGTGCCAGTAGTATCGAAGGACAGGGGGCCGGGGAGCTGTTTTTT; CDR3aa: CASSIEGQGAGELFF
abundance: few; v_gene: TRBV25-1; j_gene: TRBJ2-1; len: 16; d_gene: TRBD2; CDR3nt: TGTGCCAGCAGTGAAAGCCGGGAGCGGGGGGGCAATGAGCAGTTCTTC; CDR3aa: CASSESRERGGNEQFF
abundance: NA; v_gene: TRBV2; j_gene: TRBJ1-6; len: 15; d_gene: NA; CDR3nt: TGTGCCACCCTTAGACCGGGCTCCTATAATTCACCCCTCCACTTT; CDR3aa: CATLRPGSYNSPLHF
abundance: once; v_gene: TRBV7-8; j_gene: TRBJ1-5; len: 17; d_gene: NA; CDR3nt: TGTGCCAGCAGCTTAGGGTTGGGCTCCGATAGCAATCAGCCCCAGCATTTT; CDR3aa: CASSLGLGSDSNQPQHF
abundance: NA; v_gene: TRBV6-5; j_gene: TRBJ1-2; len: 11; d_gene: NA; CDR3nt: TGTGCCAGGGGGAGGGGCTATGGCTACACCTTC; CDR3aa: CARGRGYGYTF
abundance: once; v_gene: TRBV6-5; j_gene: TRBJ1-1; len: 15; d_gene: NA; CDR3nt: TGTGCCAGCAGTTACACCCCAGGGGTGAACACTGAAGCTTTCTTT; CDR3aa: CASSYTPGVNTEAFF
abundance: NA; v_gene: TRBV27; j_gene: TRBJ1-2; len: 15; d_gene: TRBD1; CDR3nt: TGTGCCAGCAGTTTCGTGGGACAGGGTAACTATGGCTACACCTTC; CDR3aa: CASSFVGQGNYGYTF
abundance: once; v_gene: TRBV2; j_gene: TRBJ2-7; len: 13; d_gene: NA; CDR3nt: TGTGCCAGCGGCGGACAGAGGTTCTACGAGCAGTACTTC; CDR3aa: CASGGQRFYEQYF
abundance: NA; v_gene: TRBV25-1; j_gene: TRBJ2-1; len: 15; d_gene: NA; CDR3nt: TGTGCCAGCAGTGAATATAAGGGGTGGTCCCGGGAGCAGTTCTTC; CDR3aa: CASSEYKGWSREQFF
abundance: few; v_gene: TRBV6-5; j_gene: TRBJ1-4; len: 14; d_gene: NA; CDR3nt: TGTGCCAGCCTTTCGGGCGTAACGGGGGAAAAACTGTTTTTT; CDR3aa: CASLSGVTGEKLFF
abundance: NA; v_gene: TRBV19; j_gene: TRBJ2-7; len: 13; d_gene: NA; CDR3nt: TGTGCCAGTAATGACGGGGTATCCTACGAGCAGTACTTC; CDR3aa: CASNDGVSYEQYF
abundance: few; v_gene: TRBV2; j_gene: TRBJ2-3; len: 16; d_gene: NA; CDR3nt: TGTGCCAGCAGTGAAGGAGCGCCTTGGAGCACAGATACGCAGTATTTT; CDR3aa: CASSEGAPWSTDTQYF
abundance: NA; v_gene: TRBV7-9; j_gene: TRBJ2-1; len: 14; d_gene: TRBD1; CDR3nt: TGTGCCAGCAGCCCTCAGGGGGTATACAATGAGCAGTTCTTC; CDR3aa: CASSPQGVYNEQFF
abundance: NA; v_gene: TRBV19; j_gene: TRBJ1-3; len: 14; d_gene: NA; CDR3nt: TGTGCCAGTCAGGACAGAACCTCTGGAAACACCATATATTTT; CDR3aa: CASQDRTSGNTIYF
abundance: NA; v_gene: TRBV18; j_gene: TRBJ1-1; len: 20; d_gene: TRBD1; CDR3nt: TGTGCCAGCTCACCCTACTCGTTACCGGGACAGGGGACGGGGTACGCTGAAGCTTTCTTT; CDR3aa: CASSPYSLPGQGTGYAEAFF
abundance: once; v_gene: TRBV4-2; j_gene: TRBJ2-7; len: 19; d_gene: TRBD1; CDR3nt: TGTGCCAGCAGCCAAGGAACAAAGGCAGGGGGCGAATCGGAACACGAGCAGTACTTC; CDR3aa: CASSQGTKAGGESEHEQYF
abundance: NA; v_gene: TRBV5-1; j_gene: TRBJ2-7; len: 11; d_gene: NA; CDR3nt: TGCGCCAGCAGCTCTACCTACGAGCAGTACTTC; CDR3aa: CASSSTYEQYF
abundance: NA; v_gene: TRBV18; j_gene: TRBJ2-3; len: 15; d_gene: NA; CDR3nt: TGTGCCAGCTCACCCAACGCAGGGGAGACAGATACGCAGTATTTT; CDR3aa: CASSPNAGETDTQYF
abundance: NA; v_gene: TRBV14; j_gene: TRBJ1-2; len: 13; d_gene: NA; CDR3nt: TGTGCCAGCAGCCAAGCGGGAATCCATGGCTACACCTTC; CDR3aa: CASSQAGIHGYTF
abundance: NA; v_gene: TRBV30; j_gene: TRBJ1-6; len: 13; d_gene: NA; CDR3nt: TGTGCCTGGGGGGCCACCTATAATTCACCCCTCCACTTT; CDR3aa: CAWGATYNSPLHF
abundance: NA; v_gene: TRBV19; j_gene: TRBJ2-5; len: 15; d_gene: TRBD2; CDR3nt: TGTGCCAGTAGTGAGCTAGCGGGGGACCAAGAGACCCAGTACTTC; CDR3aa: CASSELAGDQETQYF
abundance: once; v_gene: TRBV6-5; j_gene: TRBJ2-3; len: 15; d_gene: TRBD1; CDR3nt: TGTGCCAGCAGCCCGAATTGGGGACAGATCGGTACGCAGTATTTT; CDR3aa: CASSPNWGQIGTQYF
abundance: NA; v_gene: TRBV11-2; j_gene: TRBJ2-7; len: 15; d_gene: TRBD1; CDR3nt: TGTGCCAGCAGCTCGACCGGGACAGCCTCCTACGAGCAGTACTTC; CDR3aa: CASSSTGTASYEQYF
abundance: NA; v_gene: TRBV7-6; j_gene: TRBJ2-6; len: 16; d_gene: NA; CDR3nt: TGTGCCAGCAGCTTTGGCAGCTTTACTGGGGCCAACGGCCTGACTTTC; CDR3aa: CASSFGSFTGANGLTF
abundance: NA; v_gene: TRBV6-5; j_gene: TRBJ2-5; len: 12; d_gene: NA; CDR3nt: TGTGCCAGCAGCGCGGAGAGCGAGACCCAGTACTTC; CDR3aa: CASSAESETQYF
abundance: NA; v_gene: TRBV7-8; j_gene: TRBJ1-2; len: 16; d_gene: NA; CDR3nt: TGTGCCAGCAGCTTAGATTTCGCCCGACAGTCGTATGGCTACACCTTC; CDR3aa: CASSLDFARQSYGYTF
abundance: few; v_gene: TRBV5-1; j_gene: TRBJ1-3; len: 16; d_gene: NA; CDR3nt: TGCGCCAGCAGCTTGAACGGGGTAGGGACTGGAAACACCATATATTTT; CDR3aa: CASSLNGVGTGNTIYF
abundance: NA; v_gene: TRBV4-2; j_gene: TRBJ2-7; len: 17; d_gene: NA; CDR3nt: TGTGCCAGCAGCCAAGAAGGCGGGGCTAGTGTCGCCTACGAGCAGTACTTC; CDR3aa: CASSQEGGASVAYEQYF
abundance: NA; v_gene: TRBV2; j_gene: TRBJ1-4; len: 16; d_gene: NA; CDR3nt: TGTGCCAGCAGTGAAGCGGGAGGAGCAACTAATGAAAAACTGTTTTTT; CDR3aa: CASSEAGGATNEKLFF
abundance: NA; v_gene: TRBV5-1; j_gene: TRBJ1-1; len: 15; d_gene: NA; CDR3nt: TGCGCCAGCAGCCCGGAAAGACCTCGGGTGACTGAAGCTTTCTTT; CDR3aa: CASSPERPRVTEAFF
abundance: NA; v_gene: TRBV6-5; j_gene: TRBJ2-1; len: 16; d_gene: NA; CDR3nt: TGTGCCAGCAGTTACTCCATCCGCCCCGGTCTTAATGAGCAGTTCTTC; CDR3aa: CASSYSIRPGLNEQFF
abundance: NA; v_gene: TRBV13; j_gene: TRBJ1-1; len: 13; d_gene: NA; CDR3nt: TGTGCCAGCAGCTTCGAGGGGAACACTGAAGCTTTCTTT; CDR3aa: CASSFEGNTEAFF
abundance: few; v_gene: TRBV4-1; j_gene: TRBJ1-6; len: 15; d_gene: NA; CDR3nt: TGCGCCAGCAGCCGGGTCAGGGTCTATAATTCACCCCTCCACTTT; CDR3aa: CASSRVRVYNSPLHF
abundance: NA; v_gene: TRBV5-1; j_gene: TRBJ2-7; len: 13; d_gene: TRBD1; CDR3nt: TGCGCCAGCAGCTGGGGACAGGGGAACGAGCAGTACTTC; CDR3aa: CASSWGQGNEQYF